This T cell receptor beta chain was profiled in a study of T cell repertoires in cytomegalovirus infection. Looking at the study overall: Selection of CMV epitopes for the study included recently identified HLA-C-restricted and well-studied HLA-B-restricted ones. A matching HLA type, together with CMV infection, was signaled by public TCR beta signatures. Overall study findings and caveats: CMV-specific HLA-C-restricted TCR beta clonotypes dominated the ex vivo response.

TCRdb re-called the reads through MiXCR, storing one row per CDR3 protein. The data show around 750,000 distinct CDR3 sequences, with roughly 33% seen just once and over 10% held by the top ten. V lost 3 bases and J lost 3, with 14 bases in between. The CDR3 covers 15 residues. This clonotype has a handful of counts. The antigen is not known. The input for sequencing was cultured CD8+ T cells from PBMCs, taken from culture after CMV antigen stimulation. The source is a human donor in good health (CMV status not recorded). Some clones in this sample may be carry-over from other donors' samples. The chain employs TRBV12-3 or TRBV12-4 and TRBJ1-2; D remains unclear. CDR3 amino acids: CASSFLGTFDYGYTF. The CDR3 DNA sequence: TGTGCCAGCAGTTTTCTCGGCACCTTTGACTATGGCTACACCTTC.